Below are 22 T cell receptor beta chains sequenced from a single sample in a study of long-term antiretroviral therapy in people with HIV. The run of the v3.0 immunoSEQ assay was at survey level. Data came from immunoSEQ multiplex PCR; TCRdb stores just in-frame clones and leaves some out. This table holds about 16,000 clones, around nine tenths found once. This sample comprised unsorted PBMCs, obtained 6.9 years after starting antiretroviral therapy. The receptors originated from a man aged 50-59 years with HIV.

The chain links TRBV7-6 to TRBJ2-3; 7 nucleotides agree with TRBD2. V lost 4 bases and J lost 2; bases outside the gene matches: 3. This CDR3 has 14 residues. The V gene's germline CDR1 is SGHVS and CDR2 FNYEAQ. The DNA for the CDR3 is TGTGCCAGCAGCTGGAGCGGGAACACAGATACGCAGTATTTT. Amino acid sequence: CASSWSGNTDTQYF. Full variable domain (remainder filled in from reference TRBV7-6 and TRBJ2-3): GAGVSQSPRYKVTKRGQDVALRCDPISGHVSLYWYRQALGQGPEFLTYFNYEAQQDKSGLPNDRFSAERPEGSISTLTIQRTEQRDSAMYRCASSWSGNTDTQYFGPGTRLTVL.

The rearrangement uses TRBV7-9 and TRBJ1-1; possibly TRBD1 for D (5 bases). The CDR3 loop spans 15 amino acids. Germline assignment: CDR1 SEHNR and CDR2 FQNEAQ (reference sequence). V dropped 3 bases and J dropped 3 bases, with 14 bases sitting between them. The CDR3 sequence: CASSLGPRADTEAFF. The CDR3 DNA reads as TGTGCCAGCAGCTTGGGGCCGAGGGCAGACACTGAAGCTTTCTTT.

V and J are TRBV11-2 and TRBJ2-7; perhaps TRBD1 as D (8 bases). Germline V CDR1 and CDR2: SGHAT, FQNNGV. V lost 5 bases, J lost 5 bases, and 19 bases lay in between. CDR3 length equals 15 residues. The DNA of the CDR3 is TGTGCCAGCAGCACAGGGGGGCGGGAGATCGACGAGCAGTACTTC. Translation gives CASSTGGREIDEQYF.

The gene calls are TRBV29-1 and TRBJ2-1, with TRBD2 matching 9 bases. With 6 bases clipped from V and 7 bases from J, the junction kept 10 bases outside the gene matches. Germline V lookup: CDR1 SQVTM, CDR2 ANQGSEA. The CDR3 spans 14 residues. The CDR3, as DNA: TGCAGCGTCGTAGCGGGAGCAGGGAAGAATGAGCAGTTCTTC. Translating it yields CSVVAGAGKNEQFF.

This rearrangement joins TRBV5-1 to TRBJ2-2; D not resolved. This CDR3 is built from 13 residues. Germline CDR1 SGHRS, CDR2 YFSETQ. V shed 2 bases and J shed 2 bases, with 4 bases lying between them. DNA of the CDR3: TGCGCCAGCAGCTTTAGAAACACCGGGGAGCTGTTTTTT. Protein product: CASSFRNTGELFF.

V gene TRBV5-5 combines with J gene TRBJ2-7; D assignment may be TRBD1 or TRBD2 (5 bases each). This CDR3 has 15 amino acids. V was cut by 0 bases and J by 2 bases, with 12 bases left in between. Germline assignment: CDR1 SGHKS and CDR2 YYEKEE (reference sequence). The DNA of the CDR3 is TGTGCCAGCAGCTTGGTTGGGGACCCAACCTACGAGCAGTACTTC. The encoded protein is CASSLVGDPTYEQYF. Full variable domain (missing parts from reference TRBV5-5 and TRBJ2-7): DAGVTQSPTHLIKTRGQQVTLRCSPISGHKSVSWYQQVLGQGPQFIFQYYEKEERGRGNFPDRFSARQFPNYSSELNVNALLLGDSALYLCASSLVGDPTYEQYFGPGTRLTVT.

This clone was detected only once. V gene TRBV6-5 combines with J gene TRBJ1-1; D not certain. Between the trimmed V and J ends, which lost 3 bases and 3 bases, there was a span of 8 bases. CDR3 length: 13 residues. From germline, CDR1 is MNHEY and CDR2 SVGAGI. The CDR3 is CASSYKFDTEAFF. CDR3 nucleotides: TGTGCCAGCAGTTATAAGTTTGACACTGAAGCTTTCTTT.

This clone has only a few counts. The chain has TRBV29-1 and TRBJ2-7; TRBD2 aligns across 11 bases. V lost 7 bases to trimming and J lost 0 bases; unmatched junction nucleotides: 2. This CDR3 is built from 13 residues. Germline V lookup: CDR1 SQVTM, CDR2 ANQGSEA. The CDR3 here is CSGTSGYSYEQYF. The CDR3, as DNA: TGCAGCGGGACTAGCGGGTACTCCTACGAGCAGTACTTC.

This clone showed up just once. V and J are TRBV7-2 and TRBJ2-7; TRBD2 matches 9 bases. The CDR3 extends over 16 amino acids. The V gene end was trimmed by 5 bases and the J gene end by 7 bases; junction bases not matched to a gene: 15. In germline, CDR1 is SGHTA, CDR2 FQGNSA. CDR3 DNA: TGTGCCAGCAGCCCAATAGCGGGAGTCCCTTTGTCGGAGCAGTACTTC. This sequence encodes CASSPIAGVPLSEQYF.

The chain employs TRBV11-2 and TRBJ2-7; D is possibly TRBD2 (5 bases). V was trimmed by 0 bases and J by 2 bases, leaving 14 bases between them. Germline loops: CDR1 SGHAT, CDR2 FQNNGV. This CDR3 comprises 16 residues. The CDR3 region is CASSLEPGDTTYEQYF. In DNA, the CDR3 is TGTGCCAGCAGCTTAGAACCCGGGGATACTACCTACGAGCAGTACTTC.

This chain connects TRBV5-1 to TRBJ2-1; 8 bases fit TRBD2. The V and J ends lost 2 bases and 7 bases, in that order; junction bases with no gene match: 14. From germline, CDR1 is SGHRS and CDR2 YFSETQ. CDR3 length: 17 residues. The CDR3 coding sequence is TGCGCCAGCAGCTTATCCGTAAGCGGGAGTCTGTCAAATGAGCAGTTCTTC. Residues: CASSLSVSGSLSNEQFF.

V gene TRBV7-6 combines with J gene TRBJ1-1; D possibly corresponds to TRBD1 (6 bases). This CDR3 has 17 residues. V was trimmed by 1 base and J by 5 bases, leaving 20 bases between them. CDR1 and CDR2 (germline): SGHVS, FNYEAQ. The CDR3: CASSLVGPGDGGTEAFF. The CDR3 bases are TGTGCCAGCAGCTTAGTCGGGCCAGGGGACGGGGGAACTGAAGCTTTCTTT.

The chain combines TRBV11-2 with TRBJ2-3; 11 bases fit TRBD2. J gave up 0 bases and V 2 bases, and 4 bases lay outside the gene matches. The CDR3 is made up of 17 amino acids. CDR1 and CDR2 (germline): SGHAT, FQNNGV. In nucleotides, the CDR3 is TGTGCCAGCAGCTTATGGGCTAGCGGGAGGAGCACAGATACGCAGTATTTT. Translating it yields CASSLWASGRSTDTQYF.

The J gene is TRBJ2-7, the V gene TRBV28; 8 bases are a match to TRBD1. After removal of 7 bases from V and 1 base from J, the junction contained 9 bases not matched to a gene. Germline V gene data show CDR1 as MDHEN and CDR2 as SYDVKM. This CDR3 has 15 amino acids. Here the CDR3 DNA reads TGTGCCAGCACCCAGTTTGGGACAGGTTCCTACGAGCAGTACTTC. Residues: CASTQFGTGSYEQYF.

V and J are TRBV18 and TRBJ1-4; 9 bases map to TRBD1. Germline lookup yields CDR1 KGHSH and CDR2 LQKENI. The CDR3 consists of 15 residues. With V trimmed by 3 bases and J by 6 bases, 5 bases remained unmatched. For the CDR3, the DNA is TGTGCCAGCTCACCCGGACAGGGGCCGGATGAAAAACTGTTTTTT. Translating it yields CASSPGQGPDEKLFF. The whole variable domain, remainder taken from reference TRBV18 and TRBJ1-4, is NAGVMQNPRHLVRRRGQEARLRCSPMKGHSHVYWYRQLPEEGLKFMVYLQKENIIDESGMPKERFSAEFPKEGPSILRIQQVVRGDSAAYFCASSPGQGPDEKLFFGSGTQLSVL.

V is TRBV28 and J is TRBJ2-1, with 8 bases lining up with TRBD2. The germline gives CDR1 MDHEN, CDR2 SYDVKM. V shed 6 bases, J shed 6 bases, and the junction held 10 bases outside the gene matches. CDR3 length: 15 amino acids. This CDR3 reads CASSPAGASGNEQFF. The CDR3 nucleotides are TGTGCCAGCAGCCCAGCGGGAGCTTCCGGCAATGAGCAGTTCTTC. Looking up the rest from reference TRBV28 and TRBJ2-1 gives the full variable domain: DVKVTQSSRYLVKRTGEKVFLECVQDMDHENMFWYRQDPGLGLRLIYFSYDVKMKEKGDIPEGYSVSREKKERFSLILESASTNQTSMYLCASSPAGASGNEQFFGPGTRLTVL.

The chain employs TRBV7-3 and TRBJ1-2, with TRBD1 identical over 9 bases. The CDR3 has 14 residues. J gave up 5 bases and V 3 bases, and 4 bases lay outside the gene matches. The germline CDR1 and CDR2 sequences are SGHTA and FQGTGA. The DNA for the CDR3 is TGTGCCAGCAGCTTGGACAGGGGCCCGTATGGCTACACCTTC. Translated: CASSLDRGPYGYTF.

In DNA form, the CDR3 reads TGTGCCAGCAGCGACGGACTAGCGGGAAACTCCTACGAGCAGTACTTC. Its protein is CASSDGLAGNSYEQYF. This rearrangement joins TRBV13 to TRBJ2-7; 12 bases line up with TRBD2. With 5 bases clipped from V and 0 bases from J, the junction kept 5 bases outside the gene matches. Germline V gene data show CDR1 as PRHDT and CDR2 as FYEKMQ (reference sequence). There are 16 residues in the CDR3.

The chain has TRBV5-1 and TRBJ2-1, with 7 bases identical to TRBD2. Germline CDR1 is SGHRS and CDR2 is YFSETQ. This CDR3 region has 15 residues. Trimming at V came to 2 bases and at J to 10 bases, leaving 12 bases not matched to a gene. The CDR3 region has the DNA TGCGCCAGCAGCTTTGGCGGGAGCCCTGACATAGAGCAGTTCTTC. Translated: CASSFGGSPDIEQFF.

This chain connects TRBV19 to TRBJ2-7; a weak D match, TRBD1 (5 bases). This CDR3 spans 11 amino acids. Germline V lookup: CDR1 LNHDA, CDR2 SQIVND (reference sequence). Trimming took 4 bases from V and 4 from J, leaving 5 bases between them. The DNA for the CDR3 is TGTGCCAGTAGTAACAGGTACGAGCAGTACTTC. This codes for CASSNRYEQYF. The whole variable domain, filled in from reference TRBV19 and TRBJ2-7, reads DGGITQSPKYLFRKEGQNVTLSCEQNLNHDAMYWYRQDPGQGLRLIYYSQIVNDFQKGDIAEGYSVSREKKESFPLTVTSAQKNPTAFYLCASSNRYEQYFGPGTRLTVT.

The chain couples TRBV28 to TRBJ1-2; the D gene is possibly TRBD1 (6 bases). The V end lost 8 bases, the J end lost 3 bases, and 25 bases lay between the germline ends. The CDR3 is 17 residues long. The germline gives CDR1 MDHEN, CDR2 SYDVKM. The CDR3 nucleotides read TGTGCCAGCTCGGTCGCGGGTCAGGGGAGAGTTGACTATGGCTACACCTTC. This encodes CASSVAGQGRVDYGYTF.

The chain is built from TRBV11-2 and TRBJ2-5; 7 bases align to TRBD1. This CDR3 comprises 16 residues. Germline V lookup: CDR1 SGHAT, CDR2 FQNNGV. V trimming: 5 bases; J trimming: 1 base; junction bases outside the gene matches: 10. The CDR3 DNA reads TGTGCCAGCAGCCAGGGGAACAGGGGTGTCCAAGAGACCCAGTACTTC. Residues: CASSQGNRGVQETQYF.